This passage covers 24 T cell receptor beta chains from one sample sequenced in a study of patients and donors after allogeneic stem cell transplantation. TCRdb re-derived calls from the RT-PCR reads in MiXCR, one entry per CDR3 protein. The sample records about 400,000 distinct CDR3 sequences, approximately 16% being singletons. Sequenced sample: blood, either unsorted or a sorted T cell fraction (not recorded which). These receptors were obtained from a human donor who was either an allogeneic HSCT recipient or a stem cell or donor lymphocyte infusion donor (not recorded which). It is not recorded whose cells these are; they may come from a transplant donor.

The J gene is TRBJ2-7, the V gene TRBV7-8; D call uncertain. From germline, CDR1 is SGHVS and CDR2 FQNEAQ. V gave up 5 bases and J gave up 2 bases, with 10 bases separating them. The CDR3 sequence is 13 residues long. In DNA form, the CDR3 reads TGTGCCAGCAGCAGGGCTGCAACCTACGAGCAGTACTTC. Translation: CASSRAATYEQYF.

This clonotype showed up many times. This chain joins TRBV4-3 and TRBJ2-7, with 10 bases lining up with TRBD1. The CDR3 sequence is 15 residues long. The germline V gene encodes CDR1 LGHNA and CDR2 YSLEER. V was clipped by 4 bases and J by 0 bases; unmatched bases: 3. In nucleotides, the CDR3 is TGCGCCAGCAGCCGGGACAGGGGCCACTCCTACGAGCAGTACTTC. This codes for CASSRDRGHSYEQYF.

This clonotype was found a few times. DNA of the CDR3: TGTGCCACCAGTGACAATAGCGGGAGGGCCGAGGAGACCCAGTACTTC. It specifies CATSDNSGRAEETQYF. The gene calls are TRBV24-1 and TRBJ2-5; TRBD2 matches at 11 bases. Germline V CDR1 and CDR2: KGHDR, SFDVKD. The CDR3 is 16 amino acids. V lost 4 bases, J lost 5 bases, and 8 bases stayed unmatched.

This clonotype appeared a few times. The gene calls are TRBV18 and TRBJ2-4; no firm D call. This CDR3 spans 13 amino acids. Trimming pared 4 bases from V and 5 bases from J, leaving 9 bases between. Germline V gene lookup returns CDR1 KGHSH and CDR2 LQKENI. The DNA of the CDR3 is TGTGCCAGCTCACGGCCAGGCGAAAACATTCAGTACTTC. It yields the protein CASSRPGENIQYF.

This clonotype was seen repeatedly, ten times or more. V is TRBV12-3 or TRBV12-4 and J is TRBJ2-1; D remains unclear. This CDR3 spans 12 amino acids. V was cut by 6 bases and J by 4 bases, with 7 bases left in between. This chain's CDR3 is CASRPPYNEQFF. The CDR3 coding sequence is TGTGCCAGCAGACCTCCTTACAATGAGCAGTTCTTC.

The genes are TRBV4-3 and TRBJ2-1; TRBD2 matches 14 bases. The CDR3 is 18 amino acids. With 1 base clipped from V and 6 bases from J, the junction kept 8 bases outside the gene matches. Germline V gene sequence: CDR1 LGHNA, CDR2 YSLEER. The chain's CDR3 is CASSQVPLGLAGVNEQFF. For the CDR3, the DNA is TGCGCCAGCAGCCAAGTACCCTTGGGACTAGCGGGGGTCAATGAGCAGTTCTTC.

This chain connects TRBV4-2 to TRBJ2-7; 7 bases match TRBD1. J was trimmed by 2 bases and V by 4 bases; bases with no gene match: 5. Per the germline V gene, CDR1 is LGHNA and CDR2 is YNFKEQ. The CDR3 is 14 residues long. CDR3 sequence: CASSPVRGTYEQYF. CDR3 nucleotides: TGTGCCAGCAGCCCCGTCAGGGGGACCTACGAGCAGTACTTC.

The rearrangement uses TRBV5-1 and TRBJ2-7; D gene uncertain. V was pared by 4 bases and J by 2 bases, with 16 bases between. The CDR3 spans 15 residues. The V gene's germline CDR1 is SGHRS and CDR2 YFSETQ. CDR3 in amino acids: CASSRSGRNPYEQYF. In DNA, the CDR3 is TGCGCCAGCAGCCGGAGTGGGCGGAACCCCTACGAGCAGTACTTC. Complete variable domain (other parts from reference TRBV5-1 and TRBJ2-7): KAGVTQTPRYLIKTRGQQVTLSCSPISGHRSVSWYQQTPGQGLQFLFEYFSETQRNKGNFPGRFSGRQFSNSRSEMNVSTLELGDSALYLCASSRSGRNPYEQYFGPGTRLTVT.

This clonotype was seen a few times. The J gene is TRBJ1-3, the V gene TRBV7-9; 9 bases align to TRBD1. Germline V lookup: CDR1 SEHNR, CDR2 FQNEAQ (reference sequence). The CDR3 totals 16 residues. With V trimmed by 3 bases and J by 1 base, 4 bases remained unmatched. The DNA for the CDR3 is TGTGCCAGCAGCTTCCGGGGGACAGGGTCTGGAAACACCATATATTTT. It codes for CASSFRGTGSGNTIYF.

This clonotype occurred a few times. The chain links TRBV6-1 to TRBJ1-2; possible D gene TRBD1, 5 bases. Trimming removed 0 bases at V and 2 bases at J, with 13 bases between. Germline lookup yields CDR1 MNHNS and CDR2 SASEGT. The CDR3 has 16 residues. For the CDR3, the DNA is TGTGCCAGCAGTGAAGCTTGGCCGGGGGGGAACTATGGCTACACCTTC. This encodes CASSEAWPGGNYGYTF.

The J gene is TRBJ2-7, the V gene TRBV5-1; D not resolved. Trimming cost V 0 bases and J 2 bases, with 9 bases left between them. The CDR3 consists of 14 residues. Per germline, CDR1 SGHRS and CDR2 YFSETQ. In nucleotides, the CDR3 is TGCGCCAGCAGCTTGGGGACGAGACCCTACGAGCAGTACTTC. Its translation is CASSLGTRPYEQYF.

This clonotype was picked up many times. The CDR3 nucleotides read TGTGCCAGCAGTTTAGGTTCAGGACAGGGTGCGGGCGAGCAGTACTTC. Protein product: CASSLGSGQGAGEQYF. The rearrangement uses TRBV12-3 or TRBV12-4 and TRBJ2-7, with TRBD1 identical over 8 bases. This CDR3 contains 16 residues. V dropped 1 base and J dropped 6; count of bases not matched to a gene: 11.

This sequence joins TRBV3-1 and TRBJ2-7, with 9 positions matching TRBD1. V gave up 4 bases and J gave up 5 bases; unmatched junction bases: 9. The CDR3 length is 15 residues. CDR1 and CDR2 (germline): LGHDT, YNNKEL (reference sequence). This chain's CDR3 is CASSPPGQGGHEQYF. The CDR3 DNA follows: TGTGCCAGCAGCCCCCCGGGACAGGGAGGACACGAGCAGTACTTC.

This clonotype has just a few counts. V usage is TRBV12-5 and J usage is TRBJ2-2; 7 bases map to TRBD2. This CDR3 comprises 15 residues. The germline V gene encodes CDR1 LGHNT and CDR2 FRNRAP. The J segment lost 5 bases and the V segment lost 0 bases, leaving 3 bases of the junction unmatched. The CDR3 DNA reads TGTGCTAGTGGTTTGGTAGGGACTACTACCGGGGAGCTGTTTTTT. Protein sequence: CASGLVGTTTGELFF.

This clonotype was counted a few times. The chain employs TRBV7-9 and TRBJ2-1; 10 nucleotides line up with TRBD2. This CDR3 region has 17 residues. CDR1 and CDR2 from the germline V gene are SEHNR and FQNEAQ (reference sequence). Germline trimming cut 5 bases from V and 3 bases from J; bases unmatched to any gene: 10. CDR3 coding DNA: TGTGCCAGCAGCGTAAGGAAAACTAGCGGGGACTACAATGAGCAGTTCTTC. Protein product: CASSVRKTSGDYNEQFF.

V is TRBV7-9 and J is TRBJ1-1; D is undetermined. The V gene lost 3 bases and the J gene lost 1 base, with 9 bases spanning the gap. Germline V CDR1 and CDR2: SEHNR, FQNEAQ (reference sequence). The CDR3 consists of 14 residues. The CDR3 loop is CASSLTASNTEAFF. DNA for the CDR3: TGTGCCAGCAGCTTGACTGCTTCGAACACTGAAGCTTTCTTT.

This clonotype was seen repeatedly, ten times or more. This chain connects TRBV4-3 to TRBJ2-4, with a tentative D call TRBD1 (5 bases). V lost 5 bases to trimming and J lost 7 bases, with 12 bases between them. CDR3 size: 13 residues. Germline CDR1 LGHNA, CDR2 YSLEER. The CDR3 protein is CASSTKGQNIQYF. CDR3 coding DNA: TGCGCCAGCAGCACTAAGGGGCAGAACATTCAGTACTTC.

This clonotype has a handful of counts. The genes are TRBV20-1 and TRBJ1-5; no clear D. The CDR3 consists of 15 residues. V shed 4 bases and J shed 0 bases, with 13 bases lying between them. Germline V gene lookup returns CDR1 DFQATT and CDR2 SNEGSKA (reference sequence). CDR3 loop: CSATLGSYSNQPQHF. CDR3 nucleotides: TGCAGTGCTACCCTGGGGTCGTATAGCAATCAGCCCCAGCATTTT.

This clonotype occurred many times. The gene calls are TRBV29-1 and TRBJ2-1; 12 nucleotides line up with TRBD1. CDR1 and CDR2 from the germline V gene are SQVTM and ANQGSEA. J lost 8 bases, V lost 8 bases, and 7 bases had no gene match. There are 13 residues in the CDR3. CDR3 bases: TGCAGCTCCCGGGACAGGGGGCGCGATGAGCAGTTCTTC. This gives the protein CSSRDRGRDEQFF.

There are many counts of this clonotype. The rearrangement uses TRBV24-1 and TRBJ2-2; no firm D call. V lost 3 bases to trimming and J lost 6 bases, with 10 bases between them. The CDR3 is 14 amino acids. Germline V gives CDR1 KGHDR, CDR2 SFDVKD. The CDR3: CATSDPNSAGELFF. The CDR3 DNA is TGTGCCACCAGTGATCCAAACAGCGCCGGGGAGCTGTTTTTT.

This clonotype has a count of ten or more. This rearrangement joins TRBV28 to TRBJ2-7, with TRBD2 identical over 10 bases. The germline V gene encodes CDR1 MDHEN and CDR2 SYDVKM. This CDR3 region has 15 residues. J gave up 2 bases and V 8 bases, and 9 bases lay outside the gene matches. CDR3 amino acids: CASLPQLAGTYEQYF. The CDR3 nucleotides are TGTGCCAGCTTGCCGCAACTAGCGGGAACCTACGAGCAGTACTTC.

This clonotype has more than one count but fewer than ten. The CDR3 DNA follows: TGTGCCAGCAGCGCAACTGGTAACAATGAGCAGTTCTTC. Translated, it gives CASSATGNNEQFF. V and J are TRBV9 and TRBJ2-1; no clear D gene. Trimming pared 3 bases from V and 5 bases from J, leaving 9 bases between. The CDR3 is made up of 13 amino acids. CDR1 SGDLS and CDR2 YYNGEE come from the germline V gene.

Many counts were recorded for this clonotype. The rearrangement uses TRBV20-1 and TRBJ1-4, with D unresolved. The CDR3 has 11 amino acids. CDR1 DFQATT and CDR2 SNEGSKA come from the germline V gene (reference sequence). V was clipped by 5 bases and J by 10 bases, with 11 bases between them. CDR3 residues: CSAAQPGKLFF. As DNA, the CDR3 is TGCAGTGCTGCCCAGCCAGGAAAACTGTTTTTT.

This clonotype was counted a few times. The gene calls are TRBV9 and TRBJ2-2, with D uncertain. The CDR3 is 14 residues long. V was trimmed by 3 bases and J by 6 bases, leaving 12 bases between them. CDR1 is SGDLS and CDR2 is YYNGEE in the germline V gene. The CDR3 DNA is TGTGCCAGCAGCGGTGGTACTGATCCCGGGGAGCTGTTTTTT. This encodes CASSGGTDPGELFF.